Sequencing of this T cell receptor beta chain was carried out in a study of spatial heterogeneity in lung cancer. At the level of the study: A consistent excess of beta-chain over alpha-chain sequences was detected.

Germline CDR1 and CDR2: SGDLS and YYNGEE. Deletions cut 4 bases from V and 2 bases from J, with 9 bases between. The CDR3 totals 13 residues. The time point here: sample taken at primary tumor resection. TCRdb independently ran MiXCR on the 5' RACE reads; one entry per CDR3 protein. Of roughly 48,000 distinct CDR3 sequences in the sample, less than 6% were seen once. This clonotype was seen ten or more times. The rearrangement links TRBV9 to TRBJ1-2; possibly TRBD1 for D (5 bases). This sequence originates from a male donor with early-stage non-small cell lung cancer. Sequencing used PBMCs, obtained at surgery. For the CDR3, the DNA is TGTGCCAGCAGCCTGTCAGGGAACTATGGCTACACCTTC. Translated, it gives CASSLSGNYGYTF. The full variable domain, its missing parts supplied by reference TRBV9 and TRBJ1-2, is DSGVTQTPKHLITATGQRVTLRCSPRSGDLSVYWYQQSLDQGLQFLIQYYNGEERAKGNILERFSAQQFPDLHSELNLSSLELGDSALYFCASSLSGNYGYTFGSGTRLTVV.